Here is one T cell receptor beta chain with its context. Its cognate antigen is unknown. This specimen comes from a study of tumor-infiltrating lymphocytes in primary liver carcinoma. Study summary: Every sample contained roughly 3.5 to 8 million productive TCRbeta reads, and these numbers were similar from one tissue type to another. Overall study findings and caveats: Only about 8-25% of top clones occurred in every one of the five tumor regions.

A primer matching the constant region was used to make TCR beta cDNA from about 500 ng of total RNA. Sequencing libraries for TCR beta derived from three nested multiplex PCR rounds that used slightly modified ARM-PCR. TCRdb passed the multiplex PCR reads through MiXCR, listing each CDR3 protein once. Of 100,000 to 150,000 distinct CDR3 sequences detected, 64% appear once; the ten largest clones hold about 8%. Co-extraction of both nucleic acids (RNA and DNA) used 20-30 mg of unsorted bulk tissue. Each of the tumor samples contained in excess of 75% viable tumor cells. The clonotype comes from a woman aged 55-70 years with primary liver carcinoma and hepatitis B virus infection. Sequencing used liver tumor tissue from sampling region 3. As for subset: tumor region T3, left-lateral pole.

The CDR3 sequence: CASSLRMITSSYEQYF. The CDR3 DNA follows: TGTGCCAGCAGCCTCCGGATGATAACCAGCTCCTACGAGCAGTACTTC. The V gene is TRBV28, the J gene TRBJ2-7; D gene ambiguous. Germline CDR1 is MDHEN and CDR2 is SYDVKM. The length of the CDR3 is 16 residues. Trimming shortened V by 6 bases and J by 0 bases, and 18 bases separated the two germline ends.